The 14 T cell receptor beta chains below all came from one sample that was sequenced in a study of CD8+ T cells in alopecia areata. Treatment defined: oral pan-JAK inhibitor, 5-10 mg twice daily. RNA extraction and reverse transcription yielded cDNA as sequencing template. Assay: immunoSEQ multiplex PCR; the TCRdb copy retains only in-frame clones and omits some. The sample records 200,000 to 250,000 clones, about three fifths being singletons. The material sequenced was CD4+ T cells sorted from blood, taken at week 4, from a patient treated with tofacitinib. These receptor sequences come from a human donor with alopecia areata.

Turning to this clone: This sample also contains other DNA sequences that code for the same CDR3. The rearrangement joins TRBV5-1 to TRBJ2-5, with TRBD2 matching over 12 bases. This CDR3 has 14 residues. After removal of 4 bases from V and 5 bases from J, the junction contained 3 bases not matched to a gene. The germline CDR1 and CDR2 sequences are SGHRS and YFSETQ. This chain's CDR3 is CASSPGTSGETQYF. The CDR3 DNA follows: TGCGCCAGCAGCCCCGGGACTAGCGGGGAGACCCAGTACTTC.

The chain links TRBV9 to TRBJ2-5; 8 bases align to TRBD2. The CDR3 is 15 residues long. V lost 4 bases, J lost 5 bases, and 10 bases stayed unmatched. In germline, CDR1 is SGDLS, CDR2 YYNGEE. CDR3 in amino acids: CASSPTGGPLETQYF. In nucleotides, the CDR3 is TGTGCCAGCAGCCCAACGGGGGGGCCGTTGGAGACCCAGTACTTC.

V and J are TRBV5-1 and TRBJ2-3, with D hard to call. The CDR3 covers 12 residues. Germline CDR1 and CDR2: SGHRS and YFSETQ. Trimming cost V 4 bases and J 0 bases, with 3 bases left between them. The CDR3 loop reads CASSVSTDTQYF. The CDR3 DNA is TGCGCCAGCAGCGTCAGCACAGATACGCAGTATTTT.

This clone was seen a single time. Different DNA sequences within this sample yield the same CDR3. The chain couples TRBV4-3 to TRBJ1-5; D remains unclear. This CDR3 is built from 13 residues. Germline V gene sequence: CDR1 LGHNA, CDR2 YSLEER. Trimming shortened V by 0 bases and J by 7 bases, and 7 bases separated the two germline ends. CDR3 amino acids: CASSQDLGQPQHF. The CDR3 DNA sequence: TGCGCCAGCAGCCAAGATCTTGGACAGCCCCAGCATTTT.

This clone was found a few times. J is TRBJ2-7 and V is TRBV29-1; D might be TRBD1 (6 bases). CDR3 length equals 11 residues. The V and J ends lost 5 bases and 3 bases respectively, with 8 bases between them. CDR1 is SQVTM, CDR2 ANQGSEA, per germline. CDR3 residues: CSVQQGYEQYF. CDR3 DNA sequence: TGCAGCGTTCAACAGGGCTACGAGCAGTACTTC.

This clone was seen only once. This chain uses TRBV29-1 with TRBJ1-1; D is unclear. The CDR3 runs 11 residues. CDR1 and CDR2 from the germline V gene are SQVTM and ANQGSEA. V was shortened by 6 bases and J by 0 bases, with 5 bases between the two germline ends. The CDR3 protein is CSVHLNTEAFF. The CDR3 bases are TGCAGCGTCCACCTGAACACTGAAGCTTTCTTT.

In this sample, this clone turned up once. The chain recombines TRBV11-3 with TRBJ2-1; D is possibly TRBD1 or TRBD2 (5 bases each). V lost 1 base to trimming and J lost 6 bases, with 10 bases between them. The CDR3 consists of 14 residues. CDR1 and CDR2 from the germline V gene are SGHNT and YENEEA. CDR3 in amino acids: CASSLGERGNEQFF. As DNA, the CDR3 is TGTGCCAGCAGCTTAGGGGAGAGGGGCAATGAGCAGTTCTTC.

The DNA for the CDR3 is TGTGCCAGCAGCTTAGACCCTCAAAGGCCCCAGCATTTT. Translating gives CASSLDPQRPQHF. J is TRBJ1-5 and V is TRBV7-2; D gene ambiguous. Trimming stripped 1 base from V and 9 bases from J, with 10 bases between. The CDR3 has 13 residues. Germline V gene data show CDR1 as SGHTA and CDR2 as FQGNSA.

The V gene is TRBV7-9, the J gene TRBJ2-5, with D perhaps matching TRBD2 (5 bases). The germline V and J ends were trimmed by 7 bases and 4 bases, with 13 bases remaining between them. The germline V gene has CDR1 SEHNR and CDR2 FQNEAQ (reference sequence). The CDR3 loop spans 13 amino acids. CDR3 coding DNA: TGTGCCAGCACTTTACTAGGATCAGAGACCCAGTACTTC. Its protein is CASTLLGSETQYF.

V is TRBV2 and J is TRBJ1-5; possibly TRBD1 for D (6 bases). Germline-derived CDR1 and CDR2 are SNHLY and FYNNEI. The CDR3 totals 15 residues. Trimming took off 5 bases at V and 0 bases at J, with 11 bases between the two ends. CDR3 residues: CASSQDRNSNQPQHF. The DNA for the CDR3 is TGTGCCAGCAGTCAGGACAGAAATAGCAATCAGCCCCAGCATTTT.

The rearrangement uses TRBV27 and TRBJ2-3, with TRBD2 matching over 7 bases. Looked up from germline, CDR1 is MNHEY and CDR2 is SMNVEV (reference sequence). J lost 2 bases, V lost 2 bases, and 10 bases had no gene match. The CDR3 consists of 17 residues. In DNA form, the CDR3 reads TGTGCCAGCAGTTTACTTCCTAGCGCGGGGGACACAGATACGCAGTATTTT. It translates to CASSLLPSAGDTDTQYF.

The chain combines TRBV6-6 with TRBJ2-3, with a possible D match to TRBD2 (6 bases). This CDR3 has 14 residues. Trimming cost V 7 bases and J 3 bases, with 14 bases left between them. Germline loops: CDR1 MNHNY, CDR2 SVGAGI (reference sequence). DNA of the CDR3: TGTGCCAGCATAGCGGCCCCCTATACAGATACGCAGTATTTT. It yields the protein CASIAAPYTDTQYF.

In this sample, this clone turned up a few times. The CDR3: CSVLSFVGTQNIQYF. The CDR3, as DNA: TGCAGCGTTCTATCATTTGTGGGAACCCAAAACATTCAGTACTTC. The chain is built from TRBV29-1 and TRBJ2-4; D not certain. V was cut by 5 bases and J by 5 bases, with 19 bases left in between. This CDR3 is 15 amino acids long. CDR1 and CDR2 from the germline V gene are SQVTM and ANQGSEA.

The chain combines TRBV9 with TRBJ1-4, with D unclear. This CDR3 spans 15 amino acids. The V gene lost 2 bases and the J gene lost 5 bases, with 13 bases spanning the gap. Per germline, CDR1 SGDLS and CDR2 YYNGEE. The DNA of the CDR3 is TGTGCCAGCAGCGTGGCTCCCGGCCCGAATGAAAAACTGTTTTTT. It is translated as CASSVAPGPNEKLFF.